This TCR beta chain was captured in a study of T cells in Graves' hyperthyroidism and ophthalmopathy. Turning to the study itself: Specimen type is peripheral blood, collected at initial diagnosis prior to any treatment. Study-wide results and caveats: Classification by a 13 V-J model distinguished ophthalmopathy from stable hyperthyroidism.

Using RNA transcripts as the source, TCR beta CDR3 regions were amplified. The study used the HTBI primer set for a first-round RT-PCR of the TCR CDR3. TCRdb itself ran the multiplex PCR reads through MiXCR, one entry per CDR3 protein. Of some 550,000 distinct CDR3 sequences listed, 15% to 20% were seen once; the top ten hold roughly 3.5%. The CDR3 extends over 14 amino acids. In germline, CDR1 is SGHAT, CDR2 FQNNGV. The junction had 6 bases not matched to a gene; V was cut back by 1 base and J by 9 bases. This clonotype was recorded at least ten times. What it binds is not known. Active moderate-to-severe ophthalmopathy, Clinical Activity Score at least 3, NOSPECS at least 4, under 3 months' duration. Lactation, pregnancy, other autoimmune disease or uncontrolled infection led to exclusion of patients.

The chain couples TRBV11-2 to TRBJ2-5; 9 bases match TRBD2. The sequence was obtained from a woman between 40 and 55 years old with Graves' ophthalmopathy. Sequenced: blood. In DNA, the CDR3 is TGTGCCAGCAGCTTAGCTAGCGGGGCGGTGGCCCAGTACTTC. Amino acids: CASSLASGAVAQYF.